One sample yielded the 24 T cell receptor beta chains listed below, sequenced in a study of immune characterization of retroperitoneal liposarcoma. TCRdb reanalysed the PCR reads using MiXCR and keeps one entry per CDR3 protein. Of 5,500 to 8,000 distinct CDR3 sequences listed, less than 30% are singletons. Input material: tumor tissue. Receptors originate from a female donor with retroperitoneal liposarcoma.

The chain carries TRBV24-1 and TRBJ2-1; TRBD1 matches 11 bases. Germline V gene sequence: CDR1 KGHDR, CDR2 SFDVKD. This CDR3 spans 16 amino acids. Germline trimming cut 4 bases from V and 10 bases from J; bases unmatched to any gene: 11. The CDR3: CATSDSGTGGRWEQFF. CDR3 nucleotide sequence: TGTGCCACCAGTGACTCCGGGACAGGGGGACGGTGGGAGCAGTTCTTC.

The sample holds a few counts of this clonotype. V and J are TRBV6-1 and TRBJ2-4; TRBD2 matches at 11 bases. The ends lost 11 bases at V and 13 bases at J; junction bases unmatched: 13. The CDR3 extends over 13 amino acids. Germline CDR1 reads MNHNS; CDR2 reads SASEGT. CDR3 nucleotides: TGTGCCTGCCTAGCGGGAGGCTACAATGAGCAGTACTTC. Amino acid sequence: CACLAGGYNEQYF.

This clonotype was recorded at least ten times. The rearrangement uses TRBV12-3 or TRBV12-4 and TRBJ2-3; tentative D call: TRBD2 (5 bases). Trimming pared 2 bases from V and 0 bases from J, leaving 9 bases between. CDR3 size: 15 residues. The CDR3 is CASSLTGISTDTQYF. In nucleotides, the CDR3 is TGTGCCAGCAGTTTAACCGGGATAAGCACAGATACGCAGTATTTT.

This clonotype occurred many times. This chain joins TRBV6-1 and TRBJ1-1; possibly TRBD1 for D (5 bases). In germline, CDR1 is MNHNS, CDR2 SASEGT. The CDR3 contains 16 residues. Trimming took 5 bases from V and 4 from J, leaving 20 bases between them. The CDR3 coding sequence is TGTGCCAGCAGTCCAACCCGAGGGGCCCGAGGCACTGAAGCTTTCTTT. Translated: CASSPTRGARGTEAFF.

This clonotype ranks as medium-sized. The V call is TRBV7-8, the J call TRBJ2-1, with 7 bases lining up with TRBD1. Germline-derived CDR1 and CDR2 are SGHVS and FQNEAQ. V shed 0 bases and J 4 bases; nucleotides not matched to a gene: 6. There are 16 residues in the CDR3. DNA for the CDR3: TGTGCCAGCAGCTTAGCGGGCAGGGGGTCGTACAATGAGCAGTTCTTC. It specifies CASSLAGRGSYNEQFF.

This clonotype has only a few counts. V usage is TRBV5-6 and J usage is TRBJ2-3, with 7 bases identical to TRBD2. V lost 4 bases to trimming and J lost 4 bases; unmatched junction nucleotides: 3. Germline CDR1 reads SGHDT; CDR2 reads YYEEEE. There are 13 residues in the CDR3. The CDR3 sequence is CASSGGGADTQYF. In DNA form, the CDR3 reads TGTGCCAGCAGCGGGGGGGGGGCAGATACGCAGTATTTT.

By its share, this clonotype is medium-sized (0.01 to 0.1%). The chain joins TRBV6-5 to TRBJ2-3; D remains unclear. The V gene's germline CDR1 is MNHEY and CDR2 SVGAGI. CDR3 size: 14 residues. V was clipped by 0 bases and J by 3 bases, with 7 bases between them. As DNA, the CDR3 is TGTGCCAGCAGTTACTCGGCTAGAACAGATACGCAGTATTTT. Translated, it gives CASSYSARTDTQYF.

This clonotype was detected many times. DNA of the CDR3: TGTGCCATCAGGCCGGGCCAGGGAAACAATGAGCAGTTCTTC. Amino acid sequence: CAIRPGQGNNEQFF. The chain is built from TRBV10-3 and TRBJ2-1; the D gene is possibly TRBD1 (5 bases). Germline values: CDR1 ENHRY, CDR2 SYGVKD. With 6 bases removed from V and 5 bases from J, the gap between germline ends came to 14 bases. There are 14 residues in the CDR3.

By its share, this clonotype is medium-sized. The chain combines TRBV11-3 with TRBJ2-2; D is uncertain. CDR1 and CDR2 from the germline V gene are SGHNT and YENEEA. The CDR3 spans 14 residues. Between the trimmed V and J ends, which lost 5 bases and 1 base, there was a span of 8 bases. The CDR3, as DNA: TGTGCCAGCAGCCCCGTCAGGAACACCGGGGAGCTGTTTTTT. This gives the protein CASSPVRNTGELFF.

Within the sample, this clonotype is large (0.1 to 1%). The chain couples TRBV7-8 to TRBJ2-7, with 12 bases that match TRBD2. J gave up 3 bases and V 5 bases, and 11 bases lay outside the gene matches. CDR3 length: 17 residues. CDR1 and CDR2 (germline): SGHVS, FQNEAQ. The CDR3 is CASSLPRLAGANYEQYF. The CDR3 nucleotides are TGTGCCAGCAGCCTACCCCGACTAGCGGGAGCGAACTACGAGCAGTACTTC.

The rearrangement links TRBV11-2 to TRBJ1-4, with D unresolved. The CDR3 is 12 amino acids. The V gene's germline CDR1 is SGHAT and CDR2 FQNNGV. Trimming left V 1 base short and J 8 bases short, with 5 bases between. The CDR3 loop is CASSLVGEKLFF. CDR3 sequence (DNA): TGTGCCAGCAGCTTAGTTGGGGAAAAACTGTTTTTT.

This clonotype showed up just a few times. The chain couples TRBV7-2 to TRBJ2-5; no firm D call. The DNA end is more similar to TRBJ2-1, so the J call may be wrong. Looked up from germline, CDR1 is SGHTA and CDR2 is FQGNSA. This CDR3 has 11 residues. CDR3 in DNA: TGTGCCAGCAGCTCCCGAGAGACCCAGTTCTTC. Encoded protein: CASSSRETQFF.

This clonotype showed up many times. The chain recombines TRBV7-7 with TRBJ2-1; D remains ambiguous. Germline V CDR1 and CDR2: SSHAT, FNYEAQ (reference sequence). The CDR3 has 16 amino acids. Trimming stripped 1 base from V and 2 bases from J, with 12 bases between. The CDR3 sequence is CASSLELASAYNEQFF. In nucleotides, the CDR3 is TGTGCCAGCAGCTTAGAGTTAGCTTCAGCCTACAATGAGCAGTTCTTC.

The V gene is TRBV27, the J gene TRBJ2-5; the match to TRBD2 covers 7 bases. This CDR3 has 14 amino acids. Germline values: CDR1 MNHEY, CDR2 SMNVEV (reference sequence). V shed 8 bases and J 4 bases; nucleotides not matched to a gene: 10. DNA for the CDR3: TGTGCCAGCCGCCGGGGGAGGGTAGTAGAGACCCAGTACTTC. Translation: CASRRGRVVETQYF.

The chain joins TRBV11-2 to TRBJ2-1; D might be TRBD2 (6 bases). The DNA end favors TRBJ2-5, so the J call may be wrong. The CDR3 contains 14 residues. Per the germline V gene, CDR1 is SGHAT and CDR2 is FQNNGV. CDR3 residues: CASSSRLERETQYF. CDR3 nucleotides: TGTGCCAGCAGCTCGAGACTAGAGCGAGAGACCCAGTACTTC.

By share of the sample, this clonotype is large. The J gene is TRBJ1-1, the V gene TRBV7-2; D not certain. Germline-derived CDR1 and CDR2 are SGHTA and FQGNSA. This CDR3 is built from 13 residues. V gave up 4 bases and J gave up 0 bases, with 6 bases separating them. CDR3 protein: CASSSGMNTEAFF. CDR3 in DNA: TGTGCCAGCAGCTCGGGGATGAACACTGAAGCTTTCTTT.

In its sample, this clonotype was seen many times. The rearrangement uses TRBV5-1 and TRBJ2-3; 10 bases match TRBD2. J was trimmed by 2 bases and V by 6 bases; bases with no gene match: 9. The CDR3 has 16 amino acids. Germline V CDR1 and CDR2: SGHRS, YFSETQ. CDR3 region: CASNLMTSGFTDTQYF. As DNA, the CDR3 is TGCGCCAGCAACCTAATGACTAGCGGGTTCACAGATACGCAGTATTTT.

This clonotype was counted a few times. V and J are TRBV6-1 and TRBJ2-4; 8 nucleotides align to TRBD1. From germline, CDR1 is MNHNS and CDR2 SASEGT. CDR3 length: 14 residues. Losses at the gene ends were 8 bases for V and 3 bases for J; bases not matched to a gene: 6. The CDR3 region has the DNA TGTGCCAGCCAATCTGGACAGGGCAAAAACATTCAGTACTTC. Residues: CASQSGQGKNIQYF.

This clonotype has a single count. The chain combines TRBV24-1 with TRBJ2-3; a possible D gene is TRBD1 (6 bases). V dropped 9 bases and J dropped 2 bases, with 20 bases sitting between them. Germline CDR1 and CDR2: KGHDR and SFDVKD. The CDR3 spans 16 residues. For the CDR3, the DNA is TGTGCCACCGGGTCGACAGGTCCCCCGGACACAGATACGCAGTATTTT. As protein: CATGSTGPPDTDTQYF.

The chain joins TRBV6-8 to TRBJ2-6; no clear D. Germline values: CDR1 MNHGY, CDR2 SAAAGT. With 6 bases removed from V and 4 bases from J, the gap between germline ends came to 13 bases. This CDR3 contains 15 residues. The CDR3 region is CASRLEPSGANVLTF. The CDR3 DNA is TGTGCCAGCAGGCTGGAGCCCTCGGGGGCCAACGTCCTGACTTTC.

This clonotype was detected only a few times. The chain recombines TRBV5-1 with TRBJ2-5; 8 bases line up with TRBD1. The trim removed 6 bases at V and 11 bases at J, leaving 15 bases unmatched. Per the germline V gene, CDR1 is SGHRS and CDR2 is YFSETQ. There are 14 residues in the CDR3. This chain's CDR3 is CASNEGTSTGEQYF. DNA for the CDR3: TGCGCCAGCAATGAGGGGACATCGACAGGGGAGCAGTACTTC.

This clonotype has a handful of counts. This chain uses TRBV6-1 with TRBJ2-1, with 10 bases fitting TRBD2. The V segment lost 1 base and the J segment 6 bases; nucleotides outside the gene matches: 3. Germline V lookup: CDR1 MNHNS, CDR2 SASEGT. This CDR3 region has 15 residues. For the CDR3, the DNA is TGTGCCAGCAGTGAAGAAGCGGGGGGGGGCAATGAGCAGTTCTTC. Residues: CASSEEAGGGNEQFF.

This clonotype is medium-sized in the sample. The chain joins TRBV6-1 to TRBJ2-7, with D perhaps TRBD1 (6 bases). V was clipped by 6 bases and J by 2 bases, with 17 bases between them. This CDR3 has 15 amino acids. Germline CDR1 reads MNHNS; CDR2 reads SASEGT. Here the CDR3 reads CASSTKGDAAYEQYF. CDR3 DNA sequence: TGTGCCAGCAGCACCAAGGGGGACGCAGCCTACGAGCAGTACTTC.

This clonotype was found once. This chain uses TRBV4-3 with TRBJ2-7; 8 bases map to TRBD2. TRBJ2-5 explains the end of the DNA better; the J call may be wrong. The CDR3 is 15 amino acids. CDR1 and CDR2 (germline): LGHNA, YSLEER. The CDR3 here is CASSRRPGGQETQYF. For the CDR3, the DNA is TGCGCCAGCAGCCGCCGGCCGGGAGGGCAAGAGACCCAGTACTTC.